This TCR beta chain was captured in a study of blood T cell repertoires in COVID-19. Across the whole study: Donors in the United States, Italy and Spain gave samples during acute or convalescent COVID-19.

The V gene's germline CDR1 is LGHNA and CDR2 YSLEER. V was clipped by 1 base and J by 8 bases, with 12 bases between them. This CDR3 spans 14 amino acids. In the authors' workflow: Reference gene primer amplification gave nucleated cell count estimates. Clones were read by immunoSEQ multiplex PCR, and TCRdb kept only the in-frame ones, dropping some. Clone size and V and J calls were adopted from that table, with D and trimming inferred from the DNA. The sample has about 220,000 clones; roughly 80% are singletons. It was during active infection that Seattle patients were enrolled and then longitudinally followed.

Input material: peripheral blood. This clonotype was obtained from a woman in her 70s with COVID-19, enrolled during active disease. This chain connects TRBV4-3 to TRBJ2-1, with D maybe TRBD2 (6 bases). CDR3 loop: CASSQGLEYDEQFF. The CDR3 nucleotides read TGCGCCAGCAGCCAAGGACTAGAGTACGATGAGCAGTTCTTC.